Listed below are T cell receptor beta chains from one sample, sequenced in a study of CD8 T cells in ankylosing spondylitis. TCRdb called the 5' RACE reads again in MiXCR, with one record for every CDR3 protein. The sample lists a few hundred thousand distinct CDR3 sequences, 7.5% to 9% occurring once. Material: blood, either unsorted or a sorted T cell fraction (not recorded which). The receptor set was obtained from a male donor with ankylosing spondylitis. Each CDR3 is given with its conserved first and last residue. Fields, in order: J gene, D gene, V gene, clone size, CDR3 DNA, CDR3 protein. D genes are given only for firm matches. Clone size is stated in some rows and not others, as once, few, many or a class when expanded.

TRBJ2-4 | - | TRBV29-1 | many | TGCAGCGTTCGTTGGGGGGAGTGGGGCAAAAACATTCAGTACTTC | CSVRWGEWGKNIQYF
TRBJ2-7 | TRBD2 | TRBV12-3/TRBV12-4 | few | TGTGCCAGCAGATTGACTAGCGGGAGCTACGAGCAGTACTTC | CASRLTSGSYEQYF
TRBJ2-2 | - | TRBV24-1 | few | TGTGCCACCAGTGATCCGACCAGTGGGCGGCCGGACGGGGAGCTGTTTTTT | CATSDPTSGRPDGELFF
TRBJ1-4 | - | TRBV5-1 | - | TGCGCCAGCAGGGGCGTGACAGACGGCTATGAAAAACTGTTTTTT | CASRGVTDGYEKLFF
TRBJ2-3 | TRBD1 | TRBV5-8 | - | TGTGCCAGCAGCCGCCGCCAGGGGGGCACAGATACGCAGTATTTT | CASSRRQGGTDTQYF
TRBJ2-7 | - | TRBV18 | few | TGTGCCAGCTCACCCCCCGCACCACTAGTGATCCACGAGCAGTACTTC | CASSPPAPLVIHEQYF
TRBJ2-7 | - | TRBV3-1 | - | TGTGCCAGCAGCCAAGCGGTCGGGGCAGGCCTTCGGGGCGAGCAGTACTTC | CASSQAVGAGLRGEQYF
TRBJ2-1 | - | TRBV5-4 | - | TGTGCCAGCAGCTTGGGATCGATTGGCCGGACGAGCTCCTACAATGAGCAGTTCTTC | CASSLGSIGRTSSYNEQFF
TRBJ2-3 | TRBD1 | TRBV5-5 | many | TGTGCCAGCAGCTCGGACAGGGTTTATAGAGCAGATACGCAGTATTTT | CASSSDRVYRADTQYF
TRBJ2-1 | - | TRBV9 | - | TGTGCCAGCAGCGTACGGGGGGACAGAGAGTACAATGAGCAGTTCTTC | CASSVRGDREYNEQFF
TRBJ2-1 | TRBD2 | TRBV4-3 | many | TGCGCCAGCAGCCAAGAAGGGCTGTCTAGCGGGAGGGTGTACTACAATGAGCAGTTCTTC | CASSQEGLSSGRVYYNEQFF
TRBJ2-2 | - | TRBV28 | few | TGTGCCAGTCGGACTACAATTACCGGGGAGCTGTTTTTT | CASRTTITGELFF
TRBJ2-3 | - | TRBV29-1 | few | TGCAGCGGGGGGGCAGATACGCAGTATTTT | CSGGADTQYF
TRBJ2-6 | - | TRBV4-2 | - | TGTGCCAGCAGCCAAACAGGCGGGTTGGAGGCCAACGTCCTGACTTTC | CASSQTGGLEANVLTF
TRBJ2-2 | - | TRBV5-4 | many | TGTGCCAGCAGCTTTAGGAGCGGGCCCTTTAACACCGGGGAGCTGTTTTTT | CASSFRSGPFNTGELFF
TRBJ2-5 | - | TRBV5-1 | - | TGCGCCAGCAGTAGATTTGGACAGCAAGAGACCCAGTACTTC | CASSRFGQQETQYF
TRBJ2-1 | - | TRBV19 | once | TGTGCCAGTAGTTTTGGGCTTCCGGGCAATGAGCAGTTCTTC | CASSFGLPGNEQFF
TRBJ2-1 | - | TRBV4-1 | many | TGCGCCAGCAGCCAAGATACCGGTGTAAGCTCCTACAATGAGCAGTTCTTC | CASSQDTGVSSYNEQFF
TRBJ2-7 | TRBD1 | TRBV29-1 | few | TGCAGCGTTGAAGAAGGACAGGGGGCGAGGGAGCAGTACTTC | CSVEEGQGAREQYF
TRBJ1-3 | - | TRBV28 | few | TGTGCCAGCAGTTATGGGACGAGCTCTGGAAACACCATATATTTT | CASSYGTSSGNTIYF
TRBJ2-4 | - | TRBV7-9 | few | TGTGCCAGCAGCTCCAGCTGGGGAGCGGCCAAAAACATTCAGTACTTC | CASSSSWGAAKNIQYF
TRBJ1-2 | - | TRBV15 | few | TGTGCCACCAGCAGGGACCTGACATCCTATGGCTACACCTTC | CATSRDLTSYGYTF